A single sample is the source of the 18 T cell receptor beta chains below, sequenced in a study of T cells in Graves' hyperthyroidism and ophthalmopathy. Authors of the study amplified TCR beta CDR3 regions from RNA transcripts. The TCR CDR3 was amplified in a first-round RT-PCR using the HTBI primer set. TCRdb reanalysed the multiplex PCR reads using MiXCR and keeps one entry per CDR3 protein. Of around 380,000 distinct CDR3 sequences listed, approximately 13% were seen once; the top ten hold less than 25%. Specimen: blood. These receptors all stem from a young man with Graves' hyperthyroidism that later progressed to Graves' ophthalmopathy.

The chain joins TRBV30 to TRBJ1-5; no firm D call. The CDR3 runs 10 residues. Per germline, CDR1 GTSNPN and CDR2 SVGIG (reference sequence). CDR3 residues: CGQSNQPQHF. The DNA for the CDR3 is TGTGGTCAAAGCAATCAGCCCCAGCATTTT.

Many counts were recorded for this clonotype. The chain has TRBV2 and TRBJ2-4; possibly TRBD2 for D (5 bases). V was clipped by 8 bases and J by 0 bases, with 8 bases between them. This CDR3 comprises 13 residues. Germline V gives CDR1 SNHLY, CDR2 FYNNEI. CDR3 loop: CASFSVAKNIQYF. As DNA, the CDR3 is TGTGCCAGCTTTAGCGTAGCCAAAAACATTCAGTACTTC.

The chain combines TRBV6-1 with TRBJ2-7, with 15 positions matching TRBD2. Unmatched junction bases numbered 5, after V lost 6 bases and J lost 2 bases. The CDR3 runs 16 residues. Germline values: CDR1 MNHNS, CDR2 SASEGT. CDR3 bases: TGTGCCAGCAGCCGGACTAGCGGGGGGGGCGCCTACGAGCAGTACTTC. Translation gives CASSRTSGGGAYEQYF.

Only a few counts were recorded for this clonotype. The gene calls are TRBV18 and TRBJ2-1; D might be TRBD1 (6 bases). The CDR3 is 13 residues long. Trimming removed 1 base from V and 15 bases from J, with 16 bases in between. CDR1 is KGHSH and CDR2 is LQKENI in the germline V gene. CDR3 bases: TGTGCCAGCTCACCACGGGATACAGGGTATCCGTTCTTC. Its translation is CASSPRDTGYPFF.

The chain recombines TRBV6-1 with TRBJ2-3; 8 bases are shared with TRBD2. Germline CDR1 is MNHNS and CDR2 is SASEGT. The CDR3 is 15 amino acids. The ends lost 8 bases at V and 5 bases at J; junction bases unmatched: 12. DNA of the CDR3: TGTGCCAGCCGAGAAGCGGGGGAACAGGGAGATACGCAGTATTTT. Translating it yields CASREAGEQGDTQYF.

The chain combines TRBV9 with TRBJ2-6; D unclear. Looked up from germline, CDR1 is SGDLS and CDR2 is YYNGEE. Trimming removed 0 bases at V and 2 bases at J, with 0 bases between. This CDR3 region has 13 residues. The CDR3 DNA follows: TGTGCCAGCAGCGTAGCTGGGGCCAACGTCCTGACTTTC. It yields the protein CASSVAGANVLTF. The full variable domain, in which reference TRBV9 and TRBJ2-6 provide the parts outside the CDR3, is DSGVTQTPKHLITATGQRVTLRCSPRSGDLSVYWYQQSLDQGLQFLIQYYNGEERAKGNILERFSAQQFPDLHSELNLSSLELGDSALYFCASSVAGANVLTFGAGSRLTVL.

Comments on this clonotype: A much larger clonotype is one base distant, so this may be a read error. The genes are TRBV5-1 and TRBJ2-7, with TRBD1 matching over 7 bases. This CDR3 spans 13 amino acids. Per the germline V gene, CDR1 is SGHRS and CDR2 is YFSETQ. The CDR3 nucleotides read TGCGTCAGCAGCCGACAGGGCAGGGGTGAGCAGTACTTC. Translating it yields CVSSRQGRGEQYF.

This clonotype was seen a handful of times. The rearrangement uses TRBV29-1 and TRBJ1-1, with D perhaps matching TRBD1 (6 bases). The CDR3 runs 13 residues. V lost 6 bases and J 0 bases, leaving 11 bases between the germline ends. In germline, CDR1 is SQVTM, CDR2 ANQGSEA. This chain's CDR3 is CSVAGTLNTEAFF. For the CDR3, the DNA is TGCAGCGTCGCCGGGACATTGAACACTGAAGCTTTCTTT.

V and J are TRBV13 and TRBJ2-2; 7 nucleotides line up with TRBD2. J gave up 5 bases and V 5 bases, and 11 bases lay outside the gene matches. CDR1 and CDR2 (germline): PRHDT, FYEKMQ (reference sequence). CDR3 length: 16 amino acids. CDR3 DNA: TGTGCCAGCAGCCCGCCGACTACCGGGAGGACCGGGGAGCTGTTTTTT. Amino acid sequence: CASSPPTTGRTGELFF.

Many counts were recorded for this clonotype. The rearrangement links TRBV27 to TRBJ1-4, with 8 positions matching TRBD1. The CDR3 runs 15 residues. Trimming cost V 6 bases and J 5 bases; bases outside gene matches: 8. In germline, CDR1 is MNHEY, CDR2 SMNVEV (reference sequence). Written as DNA, the CDR3 is TGTGCCAGCAGCCGACGGACAGGGATAAATGAAAAACTGTTTTTT. It encodes CASSRRTGINEKLFF.

This clonotype was found many times. The rearrangement uses TRBV20-1 and TRBJ1-1; 7 bases are a match to TRBD1. The CDR3 sequence is 14 residues long. Germline CDR1 reads DFQATT; CDR2 reads SNEGSKA (reference sequence). The V segment lost 3 bases and the J segment 0 bases; nucleotides outside the gene matches: 4. The CDR3 sequence is CSARGQRMNTEAFF. CDR3 DNA: TGCAGTGCTAGGGGACAGCGAATGAACACTGAAGCTTTCTTT.

In this sample, this clonotype turned up a few times. V and J are TRBV9 and TRBJ1-1; D remains unclear. This CDR3 is 14 amino acids long. The V end lost 4 bases, the J end lost 6 bases, and 16 bases lay between the germline ends. Germline assignment: CDR1 SGDLS and CDR2 YYNGEE. Written as DNA, the CDR3 is TGTGCCAGCAGCCCCAATGGGGTTACGGCTGAAGCTTTCTTT. It codes for CASSPNGVTAEAFF. The variable domain in full, completed from reference TRBV9 and TRBJ1-1, reads DSGVTQTPKHLITATGQRVTLRCSPRSGDLSVYWYQQSLDQGLQFLIQYYNGEERAKGNILERFSAQQFPDLHSELNLSSLELGDSALYFCASSPNGVTAEAFFGQGTRLTVV.

The V gene is TRBV7-9, the J gene TRBJ2-3, with TRBD1 matching over 10 bases. V dropped 1 base and J dropped 4; count of bases not matched to a gene: 2. Per germline, CDR1 SEHNR and CDR2 FQNEAQ (reference sequence). CDR3 size: 15 residues. The CDR3 nucleotides are TGTGCCAGCAGCTTAGGACAGGGGGCAGCAGATACGCAGTATTTT. This gives the protein CASSLGQGAADTQYF.

V and J are TRBV20-1 and TRBJ1-6, with D maybe TRBD1 (5 bases). With 0 bases removed from V and 2 bases from J, the gap between germline ends came to 11 bases. CDR1 is DFQATT and CDR2 is SNEGSKA in the germline V gene (reference sequence). The CDR3 sequence is 16 residues long. The CDR3 coding sequence is TGCAGTGCTAGAGATTCCCAGGGCCCCTATAATTCACCCCTCCACTTT. Translating gives CSARDSQGPYNSPLHF.

This clonotype was counted only a few times. This chain joins TRBV15 and TRBJ2-7; 7 positions agree with TRBD1. The CDR3 has 14 residues. V trimming: 0 bases; J trimming: 6 bases; junction bases outside the gene matches: 5. Germline assignment: CDR1 LNHNV and CDR2 YYDKDF (reference sequence). CDR3 DNA sequence: TGTGCCACCAGCAGAGATCGACAGGGCGGCGAGCAGTACTTC. It is translated as CATSRDRQGGEQYF. Combining the CDR3 with reference TRBV15 and TRBJ2-7 gives the whole variable domain DAMVIQNPRYQVTQFGKPVTLSCSQTLNHNVMYWYQQKSSQAPKLLFHYYDKDFNNEADTPDNFQSRRPNTSFCFLDIRSPGLGDTAMYLCATSRDRQGGEQYFGPGTRLTVT.

This clonotype was counted only a few times. The CDR3 bases are TGCGCCAGCAGCCCGGGACAGGGGGTCGGGGAGCTGTTTTTT. It translates to CASSPGQGVGELFF. The rearrangement joins TRBV5-1 to TRBJ2-2; 11 bases agree with TRBD1. V lost 4 bases to trimming and J lost 7 bases; unmatched junction nucleotides: 3. CDR1 is SGHRS and CDR2 is YFSETQ in the germline V gene. The CDR3 has 14 amino acids.

This clonotype came up many times. The V gene is TRBV29-1, the J gene TRBJ1-1, with D unresolved. Per the germline V gene, CDR1 is SQVTM and CDR2 is ANQGSEA. Deletions cut 7 bases from V and 5 bases from J, with 14 bases between. The CDR3 spans 12 residues. The DNA of the CDR3 is TGCAGCGCTCGCAAGGAGGCAACTGAAGCTTTCTTT. Encoded protein: CSARKEATEAFF.

The table lists this clonotype with a few counts. V and J are TRBV11-2 and TRBJ2-7, with D possibly being TRBD2 (6 bases). CDR3 size: 16 residues. V was shortened by 1 base and J by 1 base, with 14 bases between the two germline ends. Germline-derived CDR1 and CDR2 are SGHAT and FQNNGV. Here the CDR3 reads CASSLVEGQGSYEQYF. The DNA of the CDR3 is TGTGCCAGCAGCTTAGTGGAGGGGCAGGGTTCCTACGAGCAGTACTTC.